The 19 T cell receptor beta chains given below trace back to one sample, sequenced in a study of shared clonotypes between healthy human individuals. The method was immunoSEQ multiplex PCR; TCRdb's version includes in-frame clones alone and lacks a portion of them. The data show over 1.5 million clones, roughly 98% seen once. Sequencing input: naive CD4+ T cells sorted from blood. Described subset: CD45RA+ positively selected. These receptors all come from a man in his thirties or forties in good health.

This clone showed up just once. Mismatch with germline at one junction end may stem from a read error. V usage is TRBV7-7 and J usage is TRBJ1-3; D possibly corresponds to TRBD1 (5 bases). Per germline, CDR1 SSHAT and CDR2 FNYEAQ (reference sequence). The CDR3 extends over 18 amino acids. This CDR3 reads CASSPSAGGGSFGNTIYF. In DNA form, the CDR3 reads TGTGCTAGCAGCCCCAGCGCCGGGGGTGGTAGCTTTGGAAACACCATATATTTT.

The CDR3 DNA sequence: TGCGCCAGCAGCTTGGCACTAGCTAGCAATGAGCAGTTCTTC. This encodes CASSLALASNEQFF. The chain links TRBV5-1 to TRBJ2-1; D is perhaps TRBD2 (6 bases). V lost 0 bases and J lost 6, with 10 bases in between. Germline lookup yields CDR1 SGHRS and CDR2 YFSETQ. The CDR3 sequence is 14 residues long. The full variable domain, rest sourced from reference TRBV5-1 and TRBJ2-1, is KAGVTQTPRYLIKTRGQQVTLSCSPISGHRSVSWYQQTPGQGLQFLFEYFSETQRNKGNFPGRFSGRQFSNSRSEMNVSTLELGDSALYLCASSLALASNEQFFGPGTRLTVL.

The rearrangement links TRBV11-3 to TRBJ2-2; D is ambiguous. In germline, CDR1 is SGHNT, CDR2 YENEEA. This CDR3 region has 14 residues. Between the trimmed V and J ends, which lost 5 bases and 5 bases, there was a span of 12 bases. The CDR3 sequence: CASSAQLGTGELFF. The CDR3 DNA follows: TGTGCCAGCAGCGCCCAGCTGGGGACCGGGGAGCTGTTTTTT. Full variable domain (outside the CDR3, taken from reference TRBV11-3 and TRBJ2-2): EAGVVQSPRYKIIEKKQPVAFWCNPISGHNTLYWYLQNLGQGPELLIRYENEEAVDDSQLPKDRFSAERLKGVDSTLKIQPAELGDSAVYLCASSAQLGTGELFFGEGSRLTVL.

V is TRBV28 and J is TRBJ1-5; no clear D. CDR3 size: 9 residues. The germline V gene has CDR1 MDHEN and CDR2 SYDVKM. Trimming took 8 bases from V and 9 from J, leaving 5 bases between them. Here the CDR3 reads CASPPPQHF. Written as DNA, the CDR3 is TGTGCCAGCCCCCCGCCCCAGCATTTT.

The CDR3 region is CATSESDYEQYF. Written as DNA, the CDR3 is TGCGCCACCTCAGAAAGCGATTACGAGCAGTACTTC. The chain is built from TRBV10-1 and TRBJ2-7; D is undetermined. The CDR3 runs to 12 residues. Trimming removed 10 bases from V and 4 bases from J, with 14 bases in between. Germline V gene sequence: CDR1 WNHNN, CDR2 SYGVQD (reference sequence).

As for this clone: A junction end diverges from the germline sequence, so it may reflect a read error. The rearrangement uses TRBV6-1 and TRBJ1-2; D uncertain. Looked up from germline, CDR1 is MNHNS and CDR2 is SASEGT. This CDR3 spans 13 amino acids. CDR3 bases: TGTGCCAGCAGTGAGAGGTTAGGGTTGAAGGGAGACTTC. It yields the protein CASSERLGLKGDF.

The rearrangement links TRBV18 to TRBJ2-7; 8 bases map to TRBD2. The germline V gene has CDR1 KGHSH and CDR2 LQKENI. The CDR3 totals 13 residues. V lost 6 bases to trimming and J lost 5 bases; unmatched junction nucleotides: 6. CDR3 sequence: CASSQAGAHEQYF. CDR3 DNA sequence: TGTGCCAGCTCCCAAGCGGGAGCCCACGAGCAGTACTTC.

This chain uses TRBV7-2 with TRBJ2-5; 7 bases map to TRBD1. The trim removed 6 bases at V and 2 bases at J, leaving 9 bases unmatched. CDR3 length: 15 residues. Looked up from germline, CDR1 is SGHTA and CDR2 is FQGNSA. The CDR3 nucleotides read TGTGCCAGCAGATATGTACAGGGGCCTCAAGAGACCCAGTACTTC. The encoded protein is CASRYVQGPQETQYF.

V and J are TRBV11-3 and TRBJ2-3; 12 bases are shared with TRBD2. With V trimmed by 5 bases and J by 6 bases, 6 bases remained unmatched. The CDR3 contains 15 residues. CDR1 and CDR2 from the germline V gene are SGHNT and YENEEA. The CDR3 DNA sequence: TGTGCCAGCAGCCTTCGACTAGCGGGGGTGGATACGCAGTATTTT. It is translated as CASSLRLAGVDTQYF.

The gene calls are TRBV28 and TRBJ2-3; either TRBD1 or TRBD2 may supply D (6 bases each). Germline-derived CDR1 and CDR2 are MDHEN and SYDVKM. Trimming took 6 bases from V and 7 from J, leaving 20 bases between them. The CDR3 is 15 residues long. CDR3 DNA: TGTGCCAGCAGCTCACACGGGGGCATACAGAATACGCAGTATTTT. This codes for CASSSHGGIQNTQYF.

This chain connects TRBV5-1 to TRBJ1-3, with D possibly matching TRBD1 (5 bases). In germline, CDR1 is SGHRS, CDR2 YFSETQ. V dropped 0 bases and J dropped 4 bases, with 14 bases sitting between them. This CDR3 region has 16 residues. The CDR3 here is CASSLAGPGRGNTIYF. DNA of the CDR3: TGCGCCAGCAGCTTGGCAGGGCCAGGGCGGGGAAACACCATATATTTT.

The chain couples TRBV30 to TRBJ1-4, with 10 bases that match TRBD1. V lost 7 bases, J lost 3 bases, and 11 bases stayed unmatched. The CDR3 is 16 residues long. Germline loops: CDR1 GTSNPN, CDR2 SVGIG (reference sequence). CDR3 sequence: CASLGQGTRANEKLFF. In DNA form, the CDR3 reads TGTGCCTCGCTGGGACAGGGGACTAGGGCTAATGAAAAACTGTTTTTT.

This chain links TRBV28 with TRBJ2-1; perhaps D is TRBD1 or TRBD2 (5 bases each). CDR1 is MDHEN and CDR2 is SYDVKM in the germline V gene. This CDR3 is 15 amino acids long. V dropped 8 bases and J dropped 1 base, with 15 bases sitting between them. The DNA for the CDR3 is TGTGCCAGCGGCGGGTACGGGGCATCCTACAATGAGCAGTTCTTC. Amino acids: CASGGYGASYNEQFF.

V is TRBV9 and J is TRBJ2-7, with unresolved D. Germline-derived CDR1 and CDR2 are SGDLS and YYNGEE. The length of the CDR3 is 16 residues. The V end lost 4 bases, the J end lost 3 bases, and 20 bases lay between the germline ends. The CDR3 DNA is TGTGCCAGCAGCCCCCAAATCCGGACGGACCTCTACGAGCAGTACTTC. This translates into CASSPQIRTDLYEQYF. Full variable domain (remainder filled in from reference TRBV9 and TRBJ2-7): DSGVTQTPKHLITATGQRVTLRCSPRSGDLSVYWYQQSLDQGLQFLIQYYNGEERAKGNILERFSAQQFPDLHSELNLSSLELGDSALYFCASSPQIRTDLYEQYFGPGTRLTVT.

The chain links TRBV5-1 to TRBJ2-5, with 10 bases fitting TRBD2. The J segment lost 2 bases and the V segment lost 4 bases, leaving 8 bases of the junction unmatched. This CDR3 spans 16 amino acids. The germline CDR1 and CDR2 sequences are SGHRS and YFSETQ. CDR3 sequence: CASSKGLAEGQETQYF. In nucleotides, the CDR3 is TGCGCCAGCAGCAAAGGACTAGCGGAGGGACAAGAGACCCAGTACTTC.

CDR3 DNA: TGTGCCAGCAGCCCGACAGGGCCTGGAAACACCATATATTTT. Its translation is CASSPTGPGNTIYF. The chain uses TRBV7-9 and TRBJ1-3, with 7 bases that match TRBD1. Germline-derived CDR1 and CDR2 are SEHNR and FQNEAQ (reference sequence). The length of the CDR3 is 14 residues. V gave up 5 bases and J gave up 2 bases; unmatched junction bases: 3.

The CDR3 loop reads CAGQIYSGANVLTF. The CDR3, as DNA: TGTGCCGGACAGATATACTCTGGGGCCAACGTCCTGACTTTC. J is TRBJ2-6 and V is TRBV6-1; D is possibly TRBD1 (6 bases). Germline CDR1 is MNHNS and CDR2 is SASEGT. V was trimmed by 11 bases and J by 0 bases, leaving 11 bases between them. This CDR3 is 14 amino acids long.

The chain uses TRBV28 and TRBJ1-2; no reliable D call. The CDR3 runs to 14 residues. V was clipped by 3 bases and J by 4 bases, with 12 bases between them. Per germline, CDR1 MDHEN and CDR2 SYDVKM. The CDR3 loop is CASSFLSSVYGYTF. DNA for the CDR3: TGTGCCAGCAGTTTTTTATCCAGCGTCTATGGCTACACCTTC.

Points on this clone: This specimen includes other DNA sequences encoding the same CDR3. The V and J genes are TRBV9 and TRBJ2-3, with D hard to call. The CDR3 length is 14 residues. Germline V gives CDR1 SGDLS, CDR2 YYNGEE. V was shortened by 3 bases and J by 2 bases, with 10 bases between the two germline ends. The chain's CDR3 is CASSAQAPTDTQYF. For the CDR3, the DNA is TGTGCCAGCAGCGCCCAGGCCCCCACAGATACGCAGTATTTT.